This T cell receptor (beta chain) was captured by sequencing in a study of beta chain features in type 1 diabetes. Sorted populations all had greater than 95% purity. What was sequenced were expressed TCRB transcripts, since all of the isolated RNA had been reverse transcribed. Sequencing used immunoSEQ multiplex PCR; TCRdb keeps in-frame clones, though not all of them. This table holds 35,000 or so clones, about 64% found once. General observations from the study: In type 1 diabetes patients, VDJ junctions had fewer insertions; deletions at these junctions were more frequent. Within patients, naive, central memory and Treg TCRB repertoires seemed more similar than within healthy donors.

On this clone: Its antigen is unknown.

From germline, CDR1 is SGHRS and CDR2 YFSETQ. This CDR3 comprises 15 residues. After removal of 1 base from V and 7 bases from J, the junction contained 7 bases not matched to a gene. Sequencing was carried out using Tregs from blood. This sequence originates from a woman between 25 and 40 years old in good health. The chain uses TRBV5-1 and TRBJ2-1; 8 bases map to TRBD2. The CDR3: CASSLRVSGSNEQFF. In nucleotides, the CDR3 is TGCGCCAGCAGCTTGAGGGTGAGCGGGAGTAATGAGCAGTTCTTC.